This record looks at one TCR beta chain sequence and its context. Antigen specificity is unknown. This record comes from a study of OX40 agonist ivuxolimab in advanced cancers. The wider study: Patients assigned to dose escalation were diagnosed with hepatocellular carcinoma, melanoma, renal cell or head and neck cancer. Three individuals attained partial responses, comprising one hepatocellular carcinoma case and two cutaneous melanoma cases. General observations from the study: Patients who responded partially at 0.1-3.0 mg/kg showed clonal expansion ranking among the lowest.

V shed 1 base and J 6 bases; nucleotides not matched to a gene: 12. This CDR3 region has 16 residues. Germline V gives CDR1 SQVTM, CDR2 ANQGSEA. Method: immunoSEQ multiplex PCR; TCRdb's copy keeps in-frame clones and lacks some. This table has around 60,000 clones, 80% to 95% appearing once. The TCR originated in an adult with an advanced solid tumor such as melanoma, head and neck, liver or kidney cancer. Specimen: CD4+ or CD8+ T cells sorted from blood, collected in a trial of the OX40 agonist ivuxolimab. The V gene is TRBV29-1, the J gene TRBJ2-3; 8 bases line up with TRBD2. CDR3 in DNA: TGCAGCGTTGAAGGTATACGGGAGGGCGGTTTTGATACGCAGTATTTT. Its translation is CSVEGIREGGFDTQYF.